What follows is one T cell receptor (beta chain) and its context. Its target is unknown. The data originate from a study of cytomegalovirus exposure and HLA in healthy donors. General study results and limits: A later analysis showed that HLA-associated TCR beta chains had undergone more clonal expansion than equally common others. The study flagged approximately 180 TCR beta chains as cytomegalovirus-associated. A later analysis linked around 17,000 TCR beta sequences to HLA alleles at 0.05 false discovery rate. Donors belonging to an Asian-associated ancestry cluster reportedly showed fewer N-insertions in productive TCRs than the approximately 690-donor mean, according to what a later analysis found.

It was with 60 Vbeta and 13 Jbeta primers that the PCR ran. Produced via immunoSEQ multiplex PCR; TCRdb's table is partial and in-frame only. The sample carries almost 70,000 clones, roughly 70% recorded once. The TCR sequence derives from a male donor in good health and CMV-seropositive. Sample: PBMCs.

CDR3 sequence (DNA): TGTGCCAGCAGCTTAGGGGGGACAGGGGCCTACACTGAAGCTTTCTTT. It yields the protein CASSLGGTGAYTEAFF. J is TRBJ1-1 and V is TRBV11-2; 10 bases fit TRBD1. The V segment lost 1 base and the J segment 3 bases; nucleotides outside the gene matches: 5. The CDR3 runs to 16 residues. Per germline, CDR1 SGHAT and CDR2 FQNNGV.